This TCR beta chain was captured in a study of regulatory T cells in long-lasting Graves disease. The CDR3 extends over 13 amino acids. Trimming shortened V by 3 bases and J by 3 bases, and 8 bases separated the two germline ends. The germline V gene has CDR1 KGHDR and CDR2 SFDVKD. HTBI primers from iRepertoire and Arm-PCR of CDR3 regions yielded the TCR beta libraries. TCRdb reprocessed the multiplex PCR reads with MiXCR, giving one entry per CDR3 protein. The sample lists 450,000 to 600,000 distinct CDR3 sequences; approximately 12% were seen once. Time point given: newly diagnosed GD, antithyroid drugs for less than 3 months. TCR sequences were obtained from RNA taken from PBMCs. This clonotype was found a few times. The same sample was also used in a study of T cells in Graves' hyperthyroidism and ophthalmopathy.

This TCR came from a man aged 30-40 years with Graves disease. The sequencing here drew on peripheral blood mononuclear cells (PBMCs), taken at new diagnosis, from a patient treated with antithyroid drugs. The chain uses TRBV24-1 and TRBJ2-7, with D hard to call. This CDR3 is CATSDAASYEQYF. CDR3 coding DNA: TGTGCCACCAGTGATGCCGCTAGCTACGAGCAGTACTTC.